Below, one T cell receptor (beta chain) is given with its context. This entry belongs to a study of brain T cells in children with intractable seizures. Method: immunoSEQ multiplex PCR; TCRdb's copy keeps in-frame clones and lacks some. This table holds about 340,000 clones, about 93% found once. This sample's time point: blood from clinic visit 5 months post-surgery; TSC patient then seizure free. Pre-surgery treatment included at least one anti-epileptic drug. CDR1 is MDHEN and CDR2 is SYDVKM in the germline V gene. This CDR3 is built from 13 residues. V was shortened by 4 bases and J by 10 bases, with 16 bases between the two germline ends.

Specimen: peripheral blood, collected roughly 5 months after surgery. The chain uses TRBV28 and TRBJ2-5, with no clear D. The clonotype comes from a boy under two years old with tuberous sclerosis and intractable seizures. This CDR3 is CASSSPTPWHQYF. CDR3 DNA: TGTGCCAGCAGTTCCCCGACCCCCTGGCACCAGTACTTC.